A selection of T cell receptor beta chains follows, all from one sample in a study of human T cells and chemical hapten exposure. One entry per CDR3 protein results from TCRdb running MiXCR on the RACE reads. The data contain roughly 84,000 distinct CDR3 sequences, about 10% of them singletons. The material sequenced was whole blood, taken in connection with sensitization to the hapten diphenylcyclopropenone (DPC). The receptors derive from a woman aged 45-59 years with alopecia areata. Some clones in this sample may be carry-over from other donors' samples. CDR3s include the opening cysteine and the closing phenylalanine or tryptophan. A D gene is named only where the DNA matches it firmly. Clone size appears in some rows only: once, few, many, or a class for an expanded clone.

abundance	d_gene	v_gene	j_gene	CDR3aa	CDR3nt
.	TRBD1	TRBV19	TRBJ2-6	CASQTGAGANVLTF	TGTGCCAGTCAGACAGGGGCTGGGGCCAACGTCCTGACTTTC
.	.	TRBV28	TRBJ1-2	CASSPREVRRFGYTF	TGTGCCAGCAGCCCTCGCGAGGTCAGGCGATTTGGCTACACCTTC
many	TRBD2	TRBV6-5	TRBJ2-1	CASSRKREGRNEQFF	TGTGCCAGCAGTCGAAAGCGGGAGGGCCGCAATGAGCAGTTCTTC
many	TRBD2	TRBV20-1	TRBJ2-3	CSAIGTTSEKAADTQYF	TGCAGTGCCATAGGGACTACTTCGGAAAAGGCGGCAGATACGCAGTATTTT
many	TRBD1	TRBV18	TRBJ2-3	CASSRGGQGSTDTQYF	TGTGCCAGCTCCCGCGGCGGACAGGGTAGTACAGATACGCAGTATTTT
once	TRBD1	TRBV12-3/TRBV12-4	TRBJ1-5	CASSPTGGHQPQHF	TGTGCCAGCAGTCCAACAGGGGGACATCAGCCCCAGCATTTT
few	TRBD1	TRBV19	TRBJ2-1	CASRKIRDSLAYNEQFF	TGTGCCAGTAGAAAGATTAGGGACAGCCTAGCCTACAATGAGCAGTTCTTC
few	.	TRBV29-1	TRBJ2-7	CSVAMNFYEQYF	TGCAGCGTAGCAATGAATTTTTACGAGCAGTACTTC
many	TRBD1	TRBV7-2	TRBJ2-7	CASSFVGTGIYEQYF	TGTGCCAGCAGCTTCGTCGGGACAGGGATCTACGAGCAGTACTTC
many	.	TRBV12-3/TRBV12-4	TRBJ1-1	CASSPDRGSEAFF	TGTGCCAGCAGCCCCGACCGGGGGTCTGAAGCTTTCTTT
many	.	TRBV29-1	TRBJ2-5	CSVFLQRVGAAQYF	TGCAGCGTTTTTCTCCAGAGGGTTGGAGCGGCCCAGTACTTC
few	TRBD2	TRBV7-9	TRBJ2-2	CASSLVFGVTSGLTGELFF	TGTGCCAGCAGCTTAGTATTCGGGGTCACTAGCGGCCTCACCGGGGAGCTGTTTTTT
.	.	TRBV11-2	TRBJ2-7	CASSHTLEQYF	TGTGCCAGCAGCCACACCCTCGAGCAGTACTTC
many	.	TRBV6-1	TRBJ2-1	CASSDPANEQFF	TGTGCCAGCAGTGACCCAGCCAATGAGCAGTTCTTC
.	TRBD1	TRBV6-6	TRBJ2-5	CASSYGTVTETQYF	TGTGCCAGCAGTTACGGGACAGTCACAGAGACCCAGTACTTC
many	.	TRBV4-2	TRBJ1-2	CASSRLGVYRAGYTF	TGTGCCAGCAGCCGCCTAGGGGTGTACAGGGCTGGCTACACCTTC
few	.	TRBV7-2	TRBJ2-2	CASSLGPGNTGELFF	TGTGCCAGCAGCTTAGGTCCGGGGAACACCGGGGAGCTGTTTTTT
many	.	TRBV11-2	TRBJ1-5	CASSPGGANQPQHF	TGTGCCAGCAGCCCTGGGGGAGCTAATCAGCCCCAGCATTTT
many	.	TRBV2	TRBJ2-2	CASSGKRSNTGELFF	TGTGCCAGCAGTGGTAAGCGGTCGAACACCGGGGAGCTGTTTTTT
few	TRBD2	TRBV10-3	TRBJ2-2	CAISELAATGELFF	TGTGCCATCAGTGAACTAGCGGCCACCGGGGAGCTGTTTTTT
many	.	TRBV20-1	TRBJ2-2	CSARPAAAEARGELFF	TGCAGTGCTCGCCCCGCGGCAGCGGAGGCACGCGGGGAGCTGTTTTTT
.	.	TRBV18	TRBJ2-3	CASSPPTRTDTQYF	TGTGCCAGCTCACCACCGACCCGCACAGATACGCAGTATTTT
.	.	TRBV20-1	TRBJ2-7	CSANGEPYEQYF	TGCAGTGCTAATGGAGAACCCTACGAGCAGTACTTC
.	.	TRBV12-5	TRBJ1-1	CASGLVLDRTNTEAFF	TGTGCTAGTGGTTTGGTACTGGACAGAACCAACACTGAAGCTTTCTTT
many	.	TRBV12-3/TRBV12-4	TRBJ2-7	CASSLRTGRKPEQYF	TGTGCCAGCAGTCTCCGGACGGGACGTAAGCCCGAGCAGTACTTC
many	.	TRBV3-1	TRBJ2-3	CASSSQDLTRTQYF	TGTGCCAGCAGCTCCCAGGACCTTACAAGGACGCAGTATTTT
few	.	TRBV7-2	TRBJ2-3	CASSLGGGSSTDTQYF	TGTGCCAGCAGCTTAGGCGGAGGCTCTAGCACAGATACGCAGTATTTT
.	TRBD1	TRBV20-1	TRBJ2-7	CSARESDRGLYEQYF	TGCAGTGCTAGAGAATCCGACAGGGGGCTTTACGAGCAGTACTTC
few	TRBD2	TRBV28	TRBJ2-3	CASSSTSGRSDTQYF	TGTGCCAGCAGTTCTACTAGCGGGAGATCAGATACGCAGTATTTT
many	TRBD1	TRBV7-8	TRBJ2-1	CASSLDKGTGIRRFSYNEQFF	TGTGCCAGCAGCTTAGACAAAGGGACAGGGATCCGCCGGTTCTCCTACAATGAGCAGTTCTTC
.	TRBD2	TRBV20-1	TRBJ2-1	CSAVRSAGGPGNEQFF	TGCAGTGCTGTTAGAAGTGCGGGAGGGCCTGGGAATGAGCAGTTCTTC
.	.	TRBV10-3	TRBJ2-1	CAISDGLNNEQFF	TGTGCCATCAGTGACGGCCTGAACAATGAGCAGTTCTTC
.	TRBD2	TRBV5-4	TRBJ2-1	CASSLERGNEQFF	TGTGCCAGCAGCTTGGAGCGGGGGAATGAGCAGTTCTTC
many	.	TRBV28	TRBJ1-5	CASSFPGAGNQPQHF	TGTGCCAGCAGTTTTCCCGGGGCTGGCAATCAGCCCCAGCATTTT
few	.	TRBV19	TRBJ1-5	CASSRGTPSNQPQHF	TGTGCCAGTAGTCGCGGGACACCCAGCAATCAGCCCCAGCATTTT
few	.	TRBV7-9	TRBJ1-2	CASSFGPSYGYTF	TGTGCCAGCAGCTTTGGTCCGTCCTATGGCTACACCTTC
.	TRBD1	TRBV27	TRBJ1-6	CASSPSRDSSSPLHF	TGTGCCAGCAGCCCCAGCCGGGACAGCTCCTCACCCCTCCACTTT
.	TRBD2	TRBV7-2	TRBJ2-1	CASSLNGLANYNEQFF	TGTGCCAGCAGTTTAAATGGACTAGCGAACTACAATGAGCAGTTCTTC
once	.	TRBV21-1	TRBJ2-3	CASSNRQGMDTQYF	TGTGCCAGCAGCAACCGACAGGGGATGGATACGCAGTATTTT
few	.	TRBV30	TRBJ2-7	CAWSTAPDRYEQYF	TGTGCCTGGAGTACTGCGCCGGATCGCTACGAGCAGTACTTC
few	TRBD2	TRBV5-1	TRBJ2-2	CASGVGLAGTGELFF	TGCGCCAGCGGAGTGGGACTAGCGGGAACCGGGGAGCTGTTTTTT
.	.	TRBV6-4	TRBJ1-6	CASRAQMDSPLHF	TGTGCCAGCAGAGCCCAAATGGATTCACCCCTCCACTTT
few	TRBD1	TRBV27	TRBJ1-1	CASSPRQGPGNTEAFF	TGTGCCAGCAGTCCCAGACAGGGTCCTGGGAACACTGAAGCTTTCTTT
many	.	TRBV3-1	TRBJ2-2	CASTHGLNTGELFF	TGTGCCAGCACCCACGGCCTGAACACCGGGGAGCTGTTTTTT
many	.	TRBV7-9	TRBJ2-6	CASQSWSTASGANVLTF	TGTGCCAGCCAATCTTGGTCAACGGCCTCTGGGGCCAACGTCCTGACTTTC
many	TRBD2	TRBV7-8	TRBJ2-7	CASSFVAGMRDEQYF	TGTGCCAGCAGCTTCGTAGCGGGAATGAGGGACGAGCAGTACTTC